This T cell receptor beta chain is from a study of cytomegalovirus exposure and HLA in healthy donors. Study overall: In a later analysis, it was reported that the roughly 120 validation repertoires had been produced on the same platform as the 700 or so repertoires belonging to the first cohort.

TCRdb's table, derived via immunoSEQ multiplex PCR, lists solely in-frame clones and lacks some. In the table there are some 100,000 clones, roughly 90% of which are singletons. Notes on the study in general: While the bulk of TCR sequences proved rare, some public TCRs turned up in many donors. According to reports, the classifier identified cytomegalovirus status with high specificity and sensitivity.

The CDR3 is 12 amino acids long, termini counted. The germline V gene encodes CDR1 PRHDT and CDR2 FYEKMQ (reference sequence). Turning to this clone: The antigen is unknown. The limits of the CDR3 on the DNA are not certain, so only TCRdb's listed CDR3 is given.

The J gene is TRBJ1-1, the V gene TRBV13. The source is a woman between 18 and 29 years old in good health and CMV-seronegative. Material for sequencing was PBMCs. CDR3 loop: CASSTSNTEAFF.